Listed below are T cell receptor beta chains from one sample, sequenced in a study of naive and memory T cell subsets. From the UMI-ligation and nested PCR reads, TCRdb called clonotypes with MiXCR, one entry per CDR3 protein. The sample gives 150,000 or so distinct CDR3 sequences, under 25% of which show up once; about 0.11% is in the top ten. Specimen: naive CD4+ T cells from blood. Every receptor here comes from a human donor in good health. The CDR3 runs from the conserved cysteine through the conserved F or W. The D gene is left open where the match is weak. A row's size may be missing; if present it is once, few, many or a size class.

j_call	d_call	v_call	clone_size	cdr3_nt	cdr3_aa
TRBJ2-2	NA	TRBV18	NA	TGTGCCAGCTCATTACAGGCCACCGGGGAGCTGTTTTTT	CASSLQATGELFF
TRBJ1-2	TRBD1	TRBV3-1	NA	TGTGCCAGCAGCCAAGTCTTGGGACAGGGAATTCCTGACGGCTACACCTTC	CASSQVLGQGIPDGYTF
TRBJ2-6	NA	TRBV20-1	few	TGCAGTGCTAGTAGTGGGGCCAACGTCCTGACTTTC	CSASSGANVLTF
TRBJ1-2	NA	TRBV15	few	TGTGCCACCAGTCGGGACGGCGCGAGCGGCTACACCTTC	CATSRDGASGYTF
TRBJ2-5	NA	TRBV5-1	NA	TGCGCCAGCAGTAACAGAGGGGGTCAAGAGACCCAGTACTTC	CASSNRGGQETQYF
TRBJ1-1	NA	TRBV29-1	NA	TGCAGCGTAGGACAGATAATGAACACTGAAGCTTTCTTT	CSVGQIMNTEAFF
TRBJ1-5	NA	TRBV3-1	NA	TGTGCCAGCAGCCTTGGACGGCAGAATCAGCCCCAGCATTTT	CASSLGRQNQPQHF
TRBJ2-1	TRBD2	TRBV28	few	TGTGCCAGCAGCGGGAGGGCCTTAAATGAGCAGTTCTTC	CASSGRALNEQFF
TRBJ1-1	NA	TRBV29-1	NA	TGCAGCGTCCCACAGGGTAGGACTGAAGCTTTCTTT	CSVPQGRTEAFF
TRBJ2-1	NA	TRBV28	few	TGTGCCAGCAGTTCCCGTGAAGGGTACTACAATGAGCAGTTCTTC	CASSSREGYYNEQFF
TRBJ2-2	NA	TRBV27	few	TGTGCCAGCAGTCCCTCCAGGACAGCGAACACCGGGGAGCTGTTTTTT	CASSPSRTANTGELFF
TRBJ2-7	NA	TRBV28	few	TGTGCCAGCAGTTTGAGAAGGTACGAGCAGTACTTC	CASSLRRYEQYF
TRBJ2-7	NA	TRBV7-2	NA	TGTGCCAGCAGCTTAAGGCCTGTGGATTCCTACGAGCAGTACTTC	CASSLRPVDSYEQYF
TRBJ2-7	NA	TRBV5-1	few	TGCGCCAGCAGCTTGGCGGGCTCCGCAGGGATAGACGAGCAGTACTTC	CASSLAGSAGIDEQYF
TRBJ1-1	NA	TRBV5-1	NA	TGCGCCAGCAGCCCACCCCGCGGGATGAACACTGAAGCTTTCTTT	CASSPPRGMNTEAFF
TRBJ1-1	NA	TRBV6-6	few	TGTGCCAGCAGTTTGGGCGAAAACACTGAAGCTTTCTTT	CASSLGENTEAFF
TRBJ2-7	NA	TRBV3-1	few	TGTGCCAGCAGCCAATCGGAGGGCCTCTGGGAGCAGTACTTC	CASSQSEGLWEQYF
TRBJ1-3	NA	TRBV20-1	NA	TGCAGTGCTAGAGATCTCGCCGTTTCTGGAAACACCATATATTTT	CSARDLAVSGNTIYF
TRBJ2-5	NA	TRBV5-1	few	TGCGCCAGCAGCTGGAGTCTTGGGGACGAGACCCAGTACTTC	CASSWSLGDETQYF
TRBJ2-1	NA	TRBV10-3	NA	TGTGCCATCAGTGAAGGCAGGGCATATTACAATGAGCAGTTCTTC	CAISEGRAYYNEQFF
TRBJ1-3	NA	TRBV10-3	NA	TGTGCCATCACCTCGGGGAGGGCTGGAAACACCATATATTTT	CAITSGRAGNTIYF
TRBJ1-1	TRBD1	TRBV12-3/TRBV12-4	many	TGTGCCAGCAGTTTCACAGGGGAGAACACTGAAGCTTTCTTT	CASSFTGENTEAFF
TRBJ2-1	NA	TRBV20-1	few	TGCAGTGCTAACCCGGGACCTCTCTACAATGAGCAGTTCTTC	CSANPGPLYNEQFF